This TCR beta chain was captured in a study of OX40 agonist ivuxolimab in advanced cancers. Study at large: Those treated in dose escalation had hepatocellular carcinoma, melanoma, renal cell cancer or head and neck cancer. Prior checkpoint blockade (anti-PD-1, anti-PD-L1 or anti-CTLA-4) was permitted; 40% had it. Two cutaneous melanoma patients and one hepatocellular carcinoma patient, three in all, had partial responses.

Assay used: immunoSEQ multiplex PCR; TCRdb lists only in-frame clones, some missing. The repertoire holds approximately 79,000 clones, with over 70% as singletons. This clonotype was sampled from an adult with an advanced solid tumor such as melanoma, head and neck, liver or kidney cancer. The input for sequencing was CD4+ or CD8+ T cells sorted from blood, taken in a trial of the OX40 agonist ivuxolimab.

The CDR3 region is CASSSQEGQPQHF. In DNA, the CDR3 is TGTGCCAGCAGCTCTCAGGAAGGCCAGCCCCAGCATTTT. This sequence joins TRBV7-6 and TRBJ1-5; no reliable D call. V was pared by 4 bases and J by 7 bases, with 11 bases between. The CDR3 has 13 amino acids. The V gene's germline CDR1 is SGHVS and CDR2 FNYEAQ.